The rows below give T cell receptor beta chains drawn from one sample of a study of blood T cell repertoires in COVID-19. Only in-frame clones appear in the TCRdb table, and some are missing; sequencing was by immunoSEQ multiplex PCR. Of about 120,000 clones listed, about 85% are singletons. Sequencing was done on a sample of peripheral blood. The receptors originated from a man older than 75 with acute or convalescent COVID-19. CDR3s include the opening cysteine and the closing phenylalanine or tryptophan.

v_call	j_call	cdr3_aa
TRBV11-2	TRBJ2-7	CASSSGTWDEQYF
TRBV3-1/TRBV3-2	TRBJ2-4	CASSQEPGGGGNIQYF
TRBV21-1	TRBJ1-1	CASSKGYRGLNTEAFF
TRBV9	TRBJ2-1	CASSFGLGGNEQFF
TRBV6-6	TRBJ1-1	CASSYSEGNTEAFF
TRBV10-3	TRBJ1-3	CAIRTGFSGNTIYF
TRBV10-3	TRBJ2-3	CAISESTSGISDTQYF
TRBV2	TRBJ2-7	CASSEVPAGLALNF
TRBV27	TRBJ1-5	CASSEITGGAWQPQHF
TRBV5-4	TRBJ1-4	CASSLSGSTNEKLFF
TRBV29-1	TRBJ1-2	CSVVRDREYGYTF
TRBV5-1	TRBJ1-2	CASSLELNYGYTF
TRBV14	TRBJ1-2	CASSPLSGTTNYGYTF
TRBV7-2	TRBJ1-1	CASSRRRSDRNTEAFF
TRBV5-6	TRBJ2-5	CASSLVGPSVQTQYF
TRBV5-1	TRBJ2-6	CASSSGQGGLSGANVLTF
TRBV29-1	TRBJ1-2	CSVEGEGPRLYGYTF
TRBV11-2	TRBJ2-1	CASSFLSAREGNEQFF
TRBV27	TRBJ1-4	CASSARGGEKLFF
TRBV9	TRBJ2-3	CASSVGSGKTGDTQYF
TRBV3-1/TRBV3-2	TRBJ2-3	CASSQGTRGTDTQYF
TRBV7-8	TRBJ1-1	CASSLQGFRDTEAFF
TRBV7-2	TRBJ1-5	CASSIGPGDQPQHF
TRBV6-5	TRBJ1-1	CASSTQGSNTEAFF
TRBV9	TRBJ1-1	CASSVERYTEAFF
TRBV27	TRBJ2-6	CASSLGGLSGANVLTF
TRBV3-1/TRBV3-2	TRBJ1-4	CASSSTGYTNEKLFF